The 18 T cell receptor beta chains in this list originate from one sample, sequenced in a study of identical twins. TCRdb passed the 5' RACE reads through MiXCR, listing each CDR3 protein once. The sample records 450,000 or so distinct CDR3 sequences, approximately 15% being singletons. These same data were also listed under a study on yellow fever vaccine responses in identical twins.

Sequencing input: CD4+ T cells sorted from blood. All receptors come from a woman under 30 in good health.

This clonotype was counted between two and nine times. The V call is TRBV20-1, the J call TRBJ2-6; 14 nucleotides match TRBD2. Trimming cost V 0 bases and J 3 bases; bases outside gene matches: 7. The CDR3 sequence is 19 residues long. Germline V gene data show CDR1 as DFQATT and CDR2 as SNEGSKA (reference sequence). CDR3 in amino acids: CSARETGTSGSGGANVLTF. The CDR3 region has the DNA TGCAGTGCTAGAGAAACCGGGACTAGCGGGAGTGGTGGGGCCAACGTCCTGACTTTC.

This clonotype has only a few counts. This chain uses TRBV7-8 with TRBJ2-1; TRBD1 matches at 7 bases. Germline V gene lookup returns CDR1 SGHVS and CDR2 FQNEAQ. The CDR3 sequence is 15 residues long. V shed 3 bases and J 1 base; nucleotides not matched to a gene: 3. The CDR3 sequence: CASSFRGISYNEQFF. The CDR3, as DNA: TGTGCCAGCAGCTTCAGGGGGATATCCTACAATGAGCAGTTCTTC.

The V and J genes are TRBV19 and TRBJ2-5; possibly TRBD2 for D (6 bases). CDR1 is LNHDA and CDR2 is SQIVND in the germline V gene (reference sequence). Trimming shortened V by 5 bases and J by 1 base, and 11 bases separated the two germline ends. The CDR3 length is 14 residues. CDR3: CASSVTGLQETQYF. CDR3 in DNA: TGTGCCAGTAGTGTTACGGGACTCCAAGAGACCCAGTACTTC.

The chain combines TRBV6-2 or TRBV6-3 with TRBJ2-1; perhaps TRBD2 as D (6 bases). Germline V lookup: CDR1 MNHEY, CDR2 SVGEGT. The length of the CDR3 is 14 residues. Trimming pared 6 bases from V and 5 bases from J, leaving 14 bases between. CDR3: CASRGDSLNNEQFF. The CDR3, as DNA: TGTGCCAGCAGAGGGGACTCATTAAACAATGAGCAGTTCTTC.

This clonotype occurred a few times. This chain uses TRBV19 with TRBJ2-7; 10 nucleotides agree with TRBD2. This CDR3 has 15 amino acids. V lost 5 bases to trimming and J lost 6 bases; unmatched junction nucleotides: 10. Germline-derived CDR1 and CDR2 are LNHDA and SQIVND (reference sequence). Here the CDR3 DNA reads TGTGCCAGTAGTGTCCTAGCGGGAGTTCGGATCGAGCAGTACTTC. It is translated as CASSVLAGVRIEQYF.

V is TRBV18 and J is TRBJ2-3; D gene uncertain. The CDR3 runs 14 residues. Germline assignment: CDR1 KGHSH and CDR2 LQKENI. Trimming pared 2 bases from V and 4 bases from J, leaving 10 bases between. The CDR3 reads CASSPIPRPDTQYF. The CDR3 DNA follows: TGTGCCAGCTCACCAATCCCCCGGCCAGATACGCAGTATTTT.

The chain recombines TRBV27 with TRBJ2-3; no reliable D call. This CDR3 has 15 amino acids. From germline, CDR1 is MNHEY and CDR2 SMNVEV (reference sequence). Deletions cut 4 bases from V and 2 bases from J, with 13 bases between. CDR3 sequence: CASSSAILNTDTQYF. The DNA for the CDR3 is TGTGCCAGCAGTTCTGCCATCCTCAACACAGATACGCAGTATTTT.

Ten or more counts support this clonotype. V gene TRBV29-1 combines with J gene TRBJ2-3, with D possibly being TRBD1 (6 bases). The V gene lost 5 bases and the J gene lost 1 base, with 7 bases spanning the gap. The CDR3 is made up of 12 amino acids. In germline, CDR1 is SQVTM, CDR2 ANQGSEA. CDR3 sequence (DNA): TGCAGCGTTCGGACAGGCACAGATACGCAGTATTTT. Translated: CSVRTGTDTQYF.

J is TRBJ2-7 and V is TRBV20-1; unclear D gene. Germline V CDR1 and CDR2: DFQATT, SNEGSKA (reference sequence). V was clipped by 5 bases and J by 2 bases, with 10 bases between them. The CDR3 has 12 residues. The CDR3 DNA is TGCAGTGCTGCCAACGACGCCTACGAGCAGTACTTC. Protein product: CSAANDAYEQYF.

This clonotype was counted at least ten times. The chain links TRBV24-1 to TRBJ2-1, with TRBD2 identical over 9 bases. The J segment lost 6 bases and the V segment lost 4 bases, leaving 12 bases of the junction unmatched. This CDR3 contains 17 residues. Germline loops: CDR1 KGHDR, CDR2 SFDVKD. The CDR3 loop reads CATSDPIPGLAGNEQFF. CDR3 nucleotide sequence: TGTGCCACCAGTGACCCTATTCCGGGACTAGCAGGCAATGAGCAGTTCTTC.

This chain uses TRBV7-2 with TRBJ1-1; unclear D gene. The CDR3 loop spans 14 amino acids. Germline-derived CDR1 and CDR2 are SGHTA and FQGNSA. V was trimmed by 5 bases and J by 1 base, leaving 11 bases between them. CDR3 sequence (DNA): TGTGCCAGCAGCCTACGGGCAGCGAACACTGAAGCTTTCTTT. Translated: CASSLRAANTEAFF.

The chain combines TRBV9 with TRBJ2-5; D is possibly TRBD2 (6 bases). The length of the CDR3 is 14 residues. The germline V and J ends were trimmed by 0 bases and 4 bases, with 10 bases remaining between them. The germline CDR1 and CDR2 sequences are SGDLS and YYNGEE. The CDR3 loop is CASSVVGGGETQYF. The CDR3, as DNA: TGTGCCAGCAGCGTAGTGGGGGGAGGAGAGACCCAGTACTTC.

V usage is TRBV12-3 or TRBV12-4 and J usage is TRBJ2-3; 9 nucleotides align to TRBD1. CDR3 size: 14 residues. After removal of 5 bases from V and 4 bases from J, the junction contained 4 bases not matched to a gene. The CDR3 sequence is CASSSTGGADTQYF. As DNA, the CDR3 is TGTGCCAGCAGTAGTACAGGGGGCGCAGATACGCAGTATTTT.

The CDR3 loop is CSAVLSGSNQPQHF. CDR3 in DNA: TGCAGTGCAGTACTGTCTGGCAGCAATCAGCCCCAGCATTTT. V gene TRBV20-1 combines with J gene TRBJ1-5; D is undetermined. The CDR3 has 14 amino acids. Germline V gene data show CDR1 as DFQATT and CDR2 as SNEGSKA (reference sequence). Deletions cut 6 bases from V and 1 base from J, with 13 bases between.

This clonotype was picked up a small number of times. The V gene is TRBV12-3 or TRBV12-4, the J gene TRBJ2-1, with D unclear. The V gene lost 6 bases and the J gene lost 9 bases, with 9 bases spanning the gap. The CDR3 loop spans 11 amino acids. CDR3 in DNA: TGTGCCAGCAGAACCAAGCGTGAGCAGTTCTTC. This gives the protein CASRTKREQFF.

The CDR3 bases are TGTGCCAGCAGCCAATCTGCAGGGGGACCTTACGAGCAGTACTTC. Protein sequence: CASSQSAGGPYEQYF. V usage is TRBV3-1 and J usage is TRBJ2-7; 7 bases are a match to TRBD1. The CDR3 is 15 residues long. V was pared by 2 bases and J by 4 bases, with 8 bases of the junction left unmatched. The germline V gene has CDR1 LGHDT and CDR2 YNNKEL (reference sequence).

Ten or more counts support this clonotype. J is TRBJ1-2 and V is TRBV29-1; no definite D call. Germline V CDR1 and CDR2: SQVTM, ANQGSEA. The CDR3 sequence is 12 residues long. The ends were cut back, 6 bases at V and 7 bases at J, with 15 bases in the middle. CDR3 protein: CSVSGGRGGYTF. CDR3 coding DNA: TGCAGCGTGAGCGGAGGTCGGGGTGGCTACACCTTC.

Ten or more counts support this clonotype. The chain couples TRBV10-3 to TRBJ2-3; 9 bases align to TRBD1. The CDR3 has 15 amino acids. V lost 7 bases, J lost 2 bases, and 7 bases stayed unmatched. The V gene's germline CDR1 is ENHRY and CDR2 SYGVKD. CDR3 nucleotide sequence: TGTGCCATCAAGGTTGACAGGGGGTACACAGATACGCAGTATTTT. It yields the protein CAIKVDRGYTDTQYF.